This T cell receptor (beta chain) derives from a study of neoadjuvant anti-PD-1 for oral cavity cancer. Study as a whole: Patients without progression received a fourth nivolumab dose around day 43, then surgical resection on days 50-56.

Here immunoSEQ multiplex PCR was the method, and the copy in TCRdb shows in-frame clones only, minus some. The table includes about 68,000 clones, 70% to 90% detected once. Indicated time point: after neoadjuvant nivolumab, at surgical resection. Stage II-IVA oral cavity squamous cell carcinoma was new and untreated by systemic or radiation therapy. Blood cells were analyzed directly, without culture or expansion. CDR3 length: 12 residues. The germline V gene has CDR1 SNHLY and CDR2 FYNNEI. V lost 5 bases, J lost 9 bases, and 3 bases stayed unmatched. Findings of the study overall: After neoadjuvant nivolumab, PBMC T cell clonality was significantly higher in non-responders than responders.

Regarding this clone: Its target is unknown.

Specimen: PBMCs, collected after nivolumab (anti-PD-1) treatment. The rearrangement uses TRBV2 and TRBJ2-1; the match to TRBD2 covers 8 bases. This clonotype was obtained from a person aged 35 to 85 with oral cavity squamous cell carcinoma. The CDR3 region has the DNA TGTGCCAGCAGTACGGGAGGGAGTGAGCAGTTCTTC. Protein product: CASSTGGSEQFF.